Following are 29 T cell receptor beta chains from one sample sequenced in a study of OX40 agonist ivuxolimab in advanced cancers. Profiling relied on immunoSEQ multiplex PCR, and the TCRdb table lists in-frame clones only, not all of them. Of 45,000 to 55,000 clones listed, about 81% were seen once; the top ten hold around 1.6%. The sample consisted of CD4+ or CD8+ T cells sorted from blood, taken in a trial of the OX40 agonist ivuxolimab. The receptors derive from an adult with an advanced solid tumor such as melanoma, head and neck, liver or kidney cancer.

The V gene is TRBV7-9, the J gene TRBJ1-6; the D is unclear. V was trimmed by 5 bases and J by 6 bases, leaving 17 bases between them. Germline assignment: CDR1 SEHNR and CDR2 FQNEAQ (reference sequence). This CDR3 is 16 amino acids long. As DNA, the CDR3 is TGTGCCAGCAGCCCCCCAGTGAGGGTGGGTAATTCACCCCTCCACTTT. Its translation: CASSPPVRVGNSPLHF. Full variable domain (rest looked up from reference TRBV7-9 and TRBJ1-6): DTGVSQNPRHKITKRGQNVTFRCDPISEHNRLYWYRQTLGQGPEFLTYFQNEAQLEKSRLLSDRFSAERPKGSFSTLEIQRTEQGDSAMYLCASSPPVRVGNSPLHFGNGTRLTVT.

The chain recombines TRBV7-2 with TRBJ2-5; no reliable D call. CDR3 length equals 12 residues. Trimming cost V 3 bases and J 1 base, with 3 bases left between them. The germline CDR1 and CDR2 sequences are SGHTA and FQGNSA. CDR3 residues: CASSLFQETQYF. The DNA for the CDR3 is TGTGCCAGCAGCTTGTTCCAAGAGACCCAGTACTTC.

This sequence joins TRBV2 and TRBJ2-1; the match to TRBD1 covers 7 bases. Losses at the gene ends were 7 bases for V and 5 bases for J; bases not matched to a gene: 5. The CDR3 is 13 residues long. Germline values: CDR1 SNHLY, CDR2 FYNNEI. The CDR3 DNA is TGTGCCAGCAAGACAGGGTTGAACAATGAGCAGTTCTTC. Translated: CASKTGLNNEQFF.

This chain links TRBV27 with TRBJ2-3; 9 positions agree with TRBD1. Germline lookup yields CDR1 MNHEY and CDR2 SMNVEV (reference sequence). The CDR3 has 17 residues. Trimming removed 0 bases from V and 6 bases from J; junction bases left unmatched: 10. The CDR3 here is CASSLSIGDRVPDTQYF. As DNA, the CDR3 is TGTGCCAGCAGTTTATCGATCGGGGACAGGGTCCCCGATACGCAGTATTTT.

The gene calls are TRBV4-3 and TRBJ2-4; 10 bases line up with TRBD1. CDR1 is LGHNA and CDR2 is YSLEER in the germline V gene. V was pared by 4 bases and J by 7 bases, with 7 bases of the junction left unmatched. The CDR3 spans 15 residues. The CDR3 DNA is TGCGCCAGCAGCCGTGACAGGGGGCAAGGGAACATTCAGTACTTC. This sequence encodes CASSRDRGQGNIQYF.

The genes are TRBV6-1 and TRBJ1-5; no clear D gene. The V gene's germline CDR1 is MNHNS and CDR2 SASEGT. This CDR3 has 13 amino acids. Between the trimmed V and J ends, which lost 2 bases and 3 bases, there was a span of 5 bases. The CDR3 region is CASSEMVNQPQHF. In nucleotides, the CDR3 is TGTGCCAGCAGTGAAATGGTCAATCAGCCCCAGCATTTT.

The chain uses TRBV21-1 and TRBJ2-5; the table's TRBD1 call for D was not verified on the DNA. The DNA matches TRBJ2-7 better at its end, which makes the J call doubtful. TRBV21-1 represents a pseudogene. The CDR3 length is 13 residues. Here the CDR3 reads CASSKVRAYEQYF. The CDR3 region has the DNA TGTGCCAGCAGCAAAGTCAGGGCCTACGAGCAGTACTTC.

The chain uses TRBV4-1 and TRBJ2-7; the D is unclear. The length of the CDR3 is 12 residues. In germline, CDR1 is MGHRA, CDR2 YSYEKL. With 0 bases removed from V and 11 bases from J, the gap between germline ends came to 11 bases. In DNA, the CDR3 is TGCGCCAGCAGCCAAGACCGTCTAAGAAAGTACTTC. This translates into CASSQDRLRKYF.

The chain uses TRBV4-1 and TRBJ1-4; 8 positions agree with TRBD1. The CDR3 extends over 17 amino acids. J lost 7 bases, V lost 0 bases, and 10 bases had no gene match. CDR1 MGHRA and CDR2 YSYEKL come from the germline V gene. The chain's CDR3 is CASSQDRGVDRAEKLFF. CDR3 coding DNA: TGCGCCAGCAGCCAAGACAGGGGAGTGGACAGGGCTGAAAAACTGTTTTTT.

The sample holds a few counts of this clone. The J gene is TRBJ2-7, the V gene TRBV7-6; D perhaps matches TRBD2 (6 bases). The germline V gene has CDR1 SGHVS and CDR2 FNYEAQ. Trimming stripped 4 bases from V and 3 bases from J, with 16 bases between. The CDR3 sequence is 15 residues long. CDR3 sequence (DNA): TGTGCCAGCAGCTCAGTAAGCGGGCGAAACTACGAGCAGTACTTC. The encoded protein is CASSSVSGRNYEQYF.

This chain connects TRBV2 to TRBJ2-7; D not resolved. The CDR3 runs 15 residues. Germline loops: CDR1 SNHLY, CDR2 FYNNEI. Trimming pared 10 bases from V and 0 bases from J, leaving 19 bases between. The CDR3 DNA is TGTGCCACCTCGGTCGGGCGAATTAGCTCCTACGAGCAGTACTTC. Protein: CATSVGRISSYEQYF. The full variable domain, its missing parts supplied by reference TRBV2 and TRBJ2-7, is EPEVTQTPSHQVTQMGQEVILRCVPISNHLYFYWYRQILGQKVEFLVSFYNNEISEKSEIFDDQFSVERPDGSNFTLKIRSTKLEDSAMYFCATSVGRISSYEQYFGPGTRLTVT.

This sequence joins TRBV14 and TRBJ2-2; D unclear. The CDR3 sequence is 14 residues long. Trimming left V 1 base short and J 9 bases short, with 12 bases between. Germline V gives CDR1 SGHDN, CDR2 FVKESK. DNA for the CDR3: TGTGCCAGCAGCCAAGGCTTGGGCTCGTGGGAGCTGTTTTTT. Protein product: CASSQGLGSWELFF.

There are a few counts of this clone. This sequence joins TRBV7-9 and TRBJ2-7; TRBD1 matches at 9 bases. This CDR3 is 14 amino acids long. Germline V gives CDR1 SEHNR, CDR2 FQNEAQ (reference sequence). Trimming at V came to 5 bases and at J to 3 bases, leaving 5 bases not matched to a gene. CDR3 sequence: CASSTGQGDYEQYF. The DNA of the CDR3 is TGTGCCAGCAGCACGGGACAGGGTGACTACGAGCAGTACTTC.

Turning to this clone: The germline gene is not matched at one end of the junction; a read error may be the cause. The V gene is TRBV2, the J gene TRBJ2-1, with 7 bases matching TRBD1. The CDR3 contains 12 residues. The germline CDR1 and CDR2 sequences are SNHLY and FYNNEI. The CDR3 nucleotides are TGTGCCAGCAGTTTCTCCGGGACAGCAAGGATCTTC. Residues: CASSFSGTARIF.

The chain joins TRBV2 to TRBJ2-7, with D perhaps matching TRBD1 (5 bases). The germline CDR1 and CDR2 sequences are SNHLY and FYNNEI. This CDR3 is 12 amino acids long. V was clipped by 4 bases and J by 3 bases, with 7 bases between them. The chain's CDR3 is CASSGQYYEQYF. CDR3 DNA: TGTGCCAGCAGTGGACAGTACTACGAGCAGTACTTC.

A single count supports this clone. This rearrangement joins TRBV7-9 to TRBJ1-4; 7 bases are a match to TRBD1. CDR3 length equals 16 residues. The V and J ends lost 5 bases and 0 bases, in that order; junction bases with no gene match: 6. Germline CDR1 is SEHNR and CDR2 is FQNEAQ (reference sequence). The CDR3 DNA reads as TGTGCCAGCAGCCGTCGGACAGGCACAACTAATGAAAAACTGTTTTTT. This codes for CASSRRTGTTNEKLFF.

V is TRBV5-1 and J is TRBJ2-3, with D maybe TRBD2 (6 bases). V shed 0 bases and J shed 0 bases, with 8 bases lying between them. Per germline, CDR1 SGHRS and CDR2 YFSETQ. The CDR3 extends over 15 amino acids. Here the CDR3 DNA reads TGCGCCAGCAGCTTGGGTCGGGGGAGCACAGATACGCAGTATTTT. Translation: CASSLGRGSTDTQYF.

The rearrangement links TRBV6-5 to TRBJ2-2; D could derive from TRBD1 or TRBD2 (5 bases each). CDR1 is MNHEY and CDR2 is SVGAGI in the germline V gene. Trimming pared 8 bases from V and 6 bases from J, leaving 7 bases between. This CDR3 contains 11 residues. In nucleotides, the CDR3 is TGTGCCAGCGGGACCCCCGGGGAGCTGTTTTTT. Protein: CASGTPGELFF.

CDR3 coding DNA: TGCGCCAGCAGCTTGGAACCCCCTAGCGGGAGGGCCTGGAAAAGCTCCTACAATGAGCAGTTCTTC. As protein: CASSLEPPSGRAWKSSYNEQFF. The chain joins TRBV5-1 to TRBJ2-1, with 12 bases aligning to TRBD2. The junction had 16 bases not matched to a gene; V was cut back by 0 bases and J by 0 bases. CDR1 is SGHRS and CDR2 is YFSETQ in the germline V gene. This CDR3 comprises 22 residues.

CDR3 protein: CASSLGGLAVDTQYF. CDR3 nucleotides: TGTGCCAGCAGCTTAGGGGGACTAGCAGTCGATACGCAGTATTTT. The chain couples TRBV7-8 to TRBJ2-3, with 9 nucleotides matching TRBD2. CDR3 size: 15 residues. Germline CDR1 and CDR2: SGHVS and FQNEAQ. Unmatched junction bases numbered 5, after V lost 1 base and J lost 6 bases.

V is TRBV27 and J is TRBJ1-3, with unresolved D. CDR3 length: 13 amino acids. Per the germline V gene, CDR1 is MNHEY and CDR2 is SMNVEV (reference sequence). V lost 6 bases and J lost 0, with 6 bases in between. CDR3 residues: CASSLRSGNTIYF. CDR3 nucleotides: TGTGCCAGCAGCCTTCGCTCTGGAAACACCATATATTTT.

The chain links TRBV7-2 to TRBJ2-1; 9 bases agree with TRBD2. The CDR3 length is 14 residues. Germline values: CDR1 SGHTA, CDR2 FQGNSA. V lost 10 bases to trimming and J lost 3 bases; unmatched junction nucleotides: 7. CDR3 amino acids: CATAETSGYNEQFF. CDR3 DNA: TGTGCCACCGCTGAGACTAGCGGCTACAATGAGCAGTTCTTC.

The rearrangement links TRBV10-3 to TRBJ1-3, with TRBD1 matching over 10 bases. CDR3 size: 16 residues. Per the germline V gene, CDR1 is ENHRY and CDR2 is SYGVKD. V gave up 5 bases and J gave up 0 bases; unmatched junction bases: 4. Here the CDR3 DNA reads TGTGCCATCAGTCGGACAGGGGGTAACTCTGGAAACACCATATATTTT. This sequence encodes CAISRTGGNSGNTIYF.

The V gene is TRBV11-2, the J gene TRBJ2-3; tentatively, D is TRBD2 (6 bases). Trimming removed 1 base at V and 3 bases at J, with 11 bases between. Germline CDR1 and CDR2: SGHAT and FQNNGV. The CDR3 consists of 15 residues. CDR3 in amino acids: CASSLAGEGTDTQYF. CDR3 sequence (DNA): TGTGCCAGCAGCTTAGCGGGAGAAGGTACAGATACGCAGTATTTT.

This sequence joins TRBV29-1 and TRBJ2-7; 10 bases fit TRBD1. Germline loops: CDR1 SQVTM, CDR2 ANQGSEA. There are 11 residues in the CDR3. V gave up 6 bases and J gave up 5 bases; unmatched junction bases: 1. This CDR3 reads CSVTGGHEQYF. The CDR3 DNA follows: TGCAGCGTGACAGGGGGCCACGAGCAGTACTTC.

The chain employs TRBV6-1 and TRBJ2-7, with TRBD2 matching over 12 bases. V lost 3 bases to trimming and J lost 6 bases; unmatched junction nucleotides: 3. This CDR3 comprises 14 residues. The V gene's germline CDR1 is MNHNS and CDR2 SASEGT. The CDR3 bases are TGTGCCAGCAGTGAGACTAGCGGGAGATTCGAGCAGTACTTC. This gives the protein CASSETSGRFEQYF.

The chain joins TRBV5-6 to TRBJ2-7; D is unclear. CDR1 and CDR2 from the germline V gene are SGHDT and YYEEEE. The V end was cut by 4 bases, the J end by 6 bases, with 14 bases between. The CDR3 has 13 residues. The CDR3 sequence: CASSPGRISEQYF. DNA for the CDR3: TGTGCCAGCAGCCCTGGCCGTATATCCGAGCAGTACTTC.

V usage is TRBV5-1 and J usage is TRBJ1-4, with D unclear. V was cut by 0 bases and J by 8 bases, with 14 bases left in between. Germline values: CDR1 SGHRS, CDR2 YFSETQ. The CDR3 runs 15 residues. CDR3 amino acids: CASSLGVSGGEKLFF. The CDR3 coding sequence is TGCGCCAGCAGCTTGGGAGTCTCGGGAGGCGAAAAACTGTTTTTT.

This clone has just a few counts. The CDR3 protein is CASSSRTGTGGYTF. CDR3 DNA: TGTGCCAGCAGCTCTAGGACAGGGACAGGCGGCTACACCTTC. The chain combines TRBV7-8 with TRBJ1-2; 8 bases are shared with TRBD1. The CDR3 is 14 amino acids. Germline V gene lookup returns CDR1 SGHVS and CDR2 FQNEAQ. V dropped 4 bases and J dropped 8; count of bases not matched to a gene: 9.